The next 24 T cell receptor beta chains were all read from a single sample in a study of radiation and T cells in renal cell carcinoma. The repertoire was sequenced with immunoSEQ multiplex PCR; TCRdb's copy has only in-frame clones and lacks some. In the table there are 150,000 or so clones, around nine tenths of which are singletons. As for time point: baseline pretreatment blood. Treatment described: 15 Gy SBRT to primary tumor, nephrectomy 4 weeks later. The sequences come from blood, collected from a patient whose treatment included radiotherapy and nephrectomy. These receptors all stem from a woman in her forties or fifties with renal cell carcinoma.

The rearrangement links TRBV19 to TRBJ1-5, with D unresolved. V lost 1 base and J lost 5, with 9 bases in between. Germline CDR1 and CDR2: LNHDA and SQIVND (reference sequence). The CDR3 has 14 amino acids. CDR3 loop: CASSIVERDQPQHF. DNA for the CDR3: TGTGCCAGTAGTATAGTAGAAAGGGATCAGCCCCAGCATTTT.

CDR3 nucleotide sequence: TGCAGCGTTGAAAGGGGGAACCGGAACGAAGCTTTCTTT. It specifies CSVERGNRNEAFF. This chain links TRBV29-1 with TRBJ1-1; tentatively, D is TRBD1 (6 bases). Germline CDR1 reads SQVTM; CDR2 reads ANQGSEA. Deletions cut 2 bases from V and 8 bases from J, with 15 bases between. This CDR3 spans 13 amino acids.

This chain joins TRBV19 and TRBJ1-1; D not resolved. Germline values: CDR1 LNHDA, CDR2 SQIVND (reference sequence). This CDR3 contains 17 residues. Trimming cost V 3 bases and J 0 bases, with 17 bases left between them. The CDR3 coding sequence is TGTGCCAGTAGTATGCCCTCGACGGGTTTCATGAACACTGAAGCTTTCTTT. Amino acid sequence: CASSMPSTGFMNTEAFF.

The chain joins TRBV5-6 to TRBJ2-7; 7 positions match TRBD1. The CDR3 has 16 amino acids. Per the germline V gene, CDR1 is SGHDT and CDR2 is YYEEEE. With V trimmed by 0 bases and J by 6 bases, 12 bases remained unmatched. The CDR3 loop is CASSLAQYRGSREQYF. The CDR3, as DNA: TGTGCCAGCAGCTTGGCTCAGTACAGGGGTAGTCGCGAGCAGTACTTC.

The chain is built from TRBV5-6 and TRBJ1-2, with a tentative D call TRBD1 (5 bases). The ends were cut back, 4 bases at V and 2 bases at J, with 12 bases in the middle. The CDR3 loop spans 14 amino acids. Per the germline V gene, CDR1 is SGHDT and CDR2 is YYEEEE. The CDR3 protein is CASSRDLRNYGYTF. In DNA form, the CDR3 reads TGTGCCAGCAGCCGGGACCTTCGGAACTATGGCTACACCTTC.

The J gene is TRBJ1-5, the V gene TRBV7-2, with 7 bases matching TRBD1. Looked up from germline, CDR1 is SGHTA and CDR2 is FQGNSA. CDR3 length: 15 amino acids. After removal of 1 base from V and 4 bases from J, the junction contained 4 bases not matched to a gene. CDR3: CASSLVPQGNQPQHF. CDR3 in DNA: TGTGCCAGCAGCTTAGTCCCACAGGGGAATCAGCCCCAGCATTTT.

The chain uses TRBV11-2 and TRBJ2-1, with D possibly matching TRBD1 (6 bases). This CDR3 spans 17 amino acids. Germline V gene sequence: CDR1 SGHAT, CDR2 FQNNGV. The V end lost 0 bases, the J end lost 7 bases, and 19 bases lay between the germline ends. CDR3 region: CASSLEGPGAAINEQFF. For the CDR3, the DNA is TGTGCCAGCAGCTTAGAGGGTCCAGGGGCAGCCATAAATGAGCAGTTCTTC.

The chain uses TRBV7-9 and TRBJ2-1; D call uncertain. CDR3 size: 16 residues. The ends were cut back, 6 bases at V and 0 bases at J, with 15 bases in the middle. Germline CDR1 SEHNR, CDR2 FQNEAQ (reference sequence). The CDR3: CASSLHGLSSYNEQFF. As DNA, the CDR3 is TGTGCCAGCAGTTTACACGGGTTGAGCTCCTACAATGAGCAGTTCTTC.

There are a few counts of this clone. This chain's CDR3 is CASSLVGEQPQVYNSPLHF. In DNA, the CDR3 is TGTGCCAGCAGCTTAGTAGGGGAACAGCCTCAGGTCTATAATTCACCCCTCCACTTT. The rearrangement links TRBV7-4 to TRBJ1-6, with D tentatively TRBD1 (5 bases). The CDR3 runs 19 residues. CDR1 is SGHVT, CDR2 SQSDAQ, per germline. V was cut by 1 base and J by 3 bases, with 19 bases left in between.

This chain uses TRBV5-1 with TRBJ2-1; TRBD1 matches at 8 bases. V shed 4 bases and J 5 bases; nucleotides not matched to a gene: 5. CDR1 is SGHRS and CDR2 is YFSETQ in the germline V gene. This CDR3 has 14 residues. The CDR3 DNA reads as TGCGCCAGCAGCCGCAGGGGACAGGACAATGAGCAGTTCTTC. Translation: CASSRRGQDNEQFF.

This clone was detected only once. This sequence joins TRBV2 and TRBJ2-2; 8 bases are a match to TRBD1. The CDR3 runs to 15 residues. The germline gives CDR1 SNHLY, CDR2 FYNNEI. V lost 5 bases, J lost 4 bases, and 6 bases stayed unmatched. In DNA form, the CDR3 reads TGTGCCAGCAGTCCCGACAGGGGCAGCACCGGGGAGCTGTTTTTT. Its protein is CASSPDRGSTGELFF. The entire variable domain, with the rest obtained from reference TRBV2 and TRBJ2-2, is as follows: EPEVTQTPSHQVTQMGQEVILRCVPISNHLYFYWYRQILGQKVEFLVSFYNNEISEKSEIFDDQFSVERPDGSNFTLKIRSTKLEDSAMYFCASSPDRGSTGELFFGEGSRLTVL.

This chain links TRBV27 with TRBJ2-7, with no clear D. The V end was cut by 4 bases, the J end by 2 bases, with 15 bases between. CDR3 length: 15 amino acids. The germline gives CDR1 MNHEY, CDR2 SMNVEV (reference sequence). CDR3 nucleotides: TGTGCCAGCAGTTCCTCATTGGGGTTCACCTACGAGCAGTACTTC. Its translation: CASSSSLGFTYEQYF.

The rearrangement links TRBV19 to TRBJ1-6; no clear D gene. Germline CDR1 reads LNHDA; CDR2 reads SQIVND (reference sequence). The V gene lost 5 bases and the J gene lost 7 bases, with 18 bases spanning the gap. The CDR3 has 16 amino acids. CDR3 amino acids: CASSVERARANSPLHF. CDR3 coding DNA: TGTGCCAGTAGTGTGGAACGGGCTCGGGCAAATTCACCCCTCCACTTT.

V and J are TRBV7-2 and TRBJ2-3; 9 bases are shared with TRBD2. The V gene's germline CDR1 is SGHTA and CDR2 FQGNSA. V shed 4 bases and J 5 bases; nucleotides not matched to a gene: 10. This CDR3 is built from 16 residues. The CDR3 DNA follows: TGTGCCAGCAGCTCCCTGAAGCGGGGGGCAGGAGATACGCAGTATTTT. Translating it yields CASSSLKRGAGDTQYF.

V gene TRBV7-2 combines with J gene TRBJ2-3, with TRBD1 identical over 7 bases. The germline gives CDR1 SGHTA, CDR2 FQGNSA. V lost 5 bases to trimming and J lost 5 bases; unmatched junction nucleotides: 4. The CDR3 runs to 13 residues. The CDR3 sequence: CASSPRQGDTQYF. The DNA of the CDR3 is TGTGCCAGCAGCCCACGACAGGGAGATACGCAGTATTTT.

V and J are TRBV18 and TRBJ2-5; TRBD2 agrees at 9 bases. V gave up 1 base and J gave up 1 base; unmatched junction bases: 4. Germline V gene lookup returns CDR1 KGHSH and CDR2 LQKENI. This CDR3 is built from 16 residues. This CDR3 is CASSPRSSGVQETQYF. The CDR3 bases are TGTGCCAGCTCACCACGGTCTAGCGGGGTCCAAGAGACCCAGTACTTC.

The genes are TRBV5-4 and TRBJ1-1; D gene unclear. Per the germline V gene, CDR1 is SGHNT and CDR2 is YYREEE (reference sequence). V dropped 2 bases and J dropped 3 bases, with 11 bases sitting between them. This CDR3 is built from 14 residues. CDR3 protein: CASSFPQRDTEAFF. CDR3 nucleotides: TGTGCCAGCAGCTTTCCCCAGCGTGACACTGAAGCTTTCTTT.

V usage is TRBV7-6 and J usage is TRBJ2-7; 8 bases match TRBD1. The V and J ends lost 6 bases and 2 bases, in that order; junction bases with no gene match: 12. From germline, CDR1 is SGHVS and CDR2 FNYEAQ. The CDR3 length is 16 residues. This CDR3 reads CASSRHRDRRTYEQYF. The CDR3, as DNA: TGTGCCAGCAGTCGACACCGGGACAGGAGGACCTACGAGCAGTACTTC.

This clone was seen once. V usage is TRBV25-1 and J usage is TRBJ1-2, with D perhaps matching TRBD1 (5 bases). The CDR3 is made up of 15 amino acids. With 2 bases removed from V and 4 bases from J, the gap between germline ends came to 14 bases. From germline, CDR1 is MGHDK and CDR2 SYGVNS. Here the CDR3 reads CASSELGTTSYGYTF. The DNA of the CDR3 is TGTGCCAGCAGTGAACTCGGGACGACGAGCTATGGCTACACCTTC.

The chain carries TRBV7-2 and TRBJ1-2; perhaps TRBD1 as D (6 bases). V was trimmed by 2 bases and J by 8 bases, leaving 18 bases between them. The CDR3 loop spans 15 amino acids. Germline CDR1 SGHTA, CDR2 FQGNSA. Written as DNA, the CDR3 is TGTGCCAGCAGCTTAAAGTTGACGGCAGGGGAGGGCTACACCTTC. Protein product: CASSLKLTAGEGYTF. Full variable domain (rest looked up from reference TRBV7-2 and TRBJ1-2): GAGVSQSPSNKVTEKGKDVELRCDPISGHTALYWYRQSLGQGLEFLIYFQGNSAPDKSGLPSDRFSAERTGGSVSTLTIQRTQQEDSAVYLCASSLKLTAGEGYTFGSGTRLTVV.

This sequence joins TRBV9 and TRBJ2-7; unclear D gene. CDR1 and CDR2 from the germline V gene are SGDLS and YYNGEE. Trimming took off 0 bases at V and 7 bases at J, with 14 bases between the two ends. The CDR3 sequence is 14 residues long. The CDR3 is CASSVDLDGREQYF. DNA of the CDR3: TGTGCCAGCAGCGTAGACTTGGATGGTCGAGAGCAGTACTTC. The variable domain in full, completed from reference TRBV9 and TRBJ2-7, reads DSGVTQTPKHLITATGQRVTLRCSPRSGDLSVYWYQQSLDQGLQFLIQYYNGEERAKGNILERFSAQQFPDLHSELNLSSLELGDSALYFCASSVDLDGREQYFGPGTRLTVT.

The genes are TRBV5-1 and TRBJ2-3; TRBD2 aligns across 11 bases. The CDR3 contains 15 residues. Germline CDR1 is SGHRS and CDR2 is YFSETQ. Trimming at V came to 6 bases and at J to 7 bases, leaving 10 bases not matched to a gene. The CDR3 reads CASTQIAGGKYTQYF. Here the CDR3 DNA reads TGCGCCAGCACCCAGATAGCGGGGGGGAAATATACGCAGTATTTT.

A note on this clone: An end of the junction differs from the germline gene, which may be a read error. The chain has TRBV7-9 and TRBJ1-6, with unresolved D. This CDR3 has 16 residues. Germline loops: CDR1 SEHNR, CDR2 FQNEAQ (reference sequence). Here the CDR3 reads CASSPSHGSSNSPLHF. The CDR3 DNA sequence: TGTGCCAGCAGCCCCTCCCACGGGTCCTCTAATTCACCCCTCCACTTT.

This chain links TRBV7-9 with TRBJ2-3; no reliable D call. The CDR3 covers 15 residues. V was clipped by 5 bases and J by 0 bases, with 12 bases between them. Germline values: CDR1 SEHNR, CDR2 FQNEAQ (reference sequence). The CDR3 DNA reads TGTGCCAGCAGCGCCCGCTTGGGGAGCACAGATACGCAGTATTTT. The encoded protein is CASSARLGSTDTQYF.